The 7 T cell receptor beta chains listed next were all sequenced from one sample in a study of cytomegalovirus exposure and HLA in healthy donors. PCR involved 60 Vbeta and 13 Jbeta primers. TCRdb keeps only in-frame clones here, not all; method: immunoSEQ multiplex PCR. The sample contains about 160,000 clones, 65% to 85% of which appear only once. What was sequenced was PBMCs. These receptors all come from a woman aged 40 to 50 in good health and CMV-seropositive.

In this sample, this clone turned up a few times. V is TRBV14 and J is TRBJ2-5, with 8 positions matching TRBD1. The V gene end was trimmed by 2 bases and the J gene end by 2 bases; junction bases not matched to a gene: 7. The V gene's germline CDR1 is SGHDN and CDR2 FVKESK. This CDR3 region has 16 residues. In DNA, the CDR3 is TGTGCCAGCAGCCAAATCGGACAGGGAAGGCAAGAGACCCAGTACTTC. Encoded protein: CASSQIGQGRQETQYF.

V usage is TRBV19 and J usage is TRBJ2-3; TRBD1 aligns across 8 bases. Germline V gives CDR1 LNHDA, CDR2 SQIVND (reference sequence). This CDR3 spans 14 amino acids. The junction had 7 bases not matched to a gene; V was cut back by 8 bases and J by 3 bases. The CDR3 spells CASLGQGSTDTQYF. Written as DNA, the CDR3 is TGTGCCAGTCTCGGACAGGGCTCTACAGATACGCAGTATTTT.

CDR3 bases: TGTGCCAGTAGTTTAGCGGGATCATTCTACAATGAGCAGTTCTTC. It is translated as CASSLAGSFYNEQFF. V and J are TRBV19 and TRBJ2-1; TRBD2 aligns across 8 bases. The CDR3 length is 15 residues. CDR1 and CDR2 from the germline V gene are LNHDA and SQIVND (reference sequence). V shed 5 bases and J 3 bases; nucleotides not matched to a gene: 6.

The chain joins TRBV5-1 to TRBJ1-6, with TRBD1 identical over 7 bases. Germline CDR1 is SGHRS and CDR2 is YFSETQ. The V segment lost 0 bases and the J segment 8 bases; nucleotides outside the gene matches: 11. This CDR3 comprises 17 residues. The CDR3 coding sequence is TGCGCCAGCAGCTTGGGACAGGGCCGCCTTCGGGATTCACCCCTCCACTTT. Translated, it gives CASSLGQGRLRDSPLHF.

The rearrangement links TRBV5-1 to TRBJ1-1; D uncertain. This CDR3 has 17 amino acids. The ends were cut back, 4 bases at V and 1 base at J, with 20 bases in the middle. Germline V gene lookup returns CDR1 SGHRS and CDR2 YFSETQ. CDR3 DNA: TGCGCCAGCAGCCCGCCCCAAGTGGCACACCCGAACACTGAAGCTTTCTTT. This sequence encodes CASSPPQVAHPNTEAFF.

The V gene is TRBV12-5, the J gene TRBJ2-2; TRBD1 aligns across 9 bases. The CDR3 is 15 amino acids. The trim removed 7 bases at V and 7 bases at J, leaving 10 bases unmatched. Germline assignment: CDR1 LGHNT and CDR2 FRNRAP. In DNA form, the CDR3 reads TGTGCTAGTGTCCCGGGACAGGGTTTCAGCGGGGAGCTGTTTTTT. It yields the protein CASVPGQGFSGELFF.

This clone was recorded only once. The CDR3 loop reads CAWSWDGGNQPQHF. Here the CDR3 DNA reads TGTGCCTGGAGTTGGGATGGGGGGAATCAGCCCCAGCATTTT. The chain uses TRBV30 and TRBJ1-5; possibly TRBD1 for D (5 bases). The CDR3 spans 14 residues. The germline V gene encodes CDR1 GTSNPN and CDR2 SVGIG (reference sequence). Trimming left V 2 bases short and J 4 bases short, with 12 bases between.